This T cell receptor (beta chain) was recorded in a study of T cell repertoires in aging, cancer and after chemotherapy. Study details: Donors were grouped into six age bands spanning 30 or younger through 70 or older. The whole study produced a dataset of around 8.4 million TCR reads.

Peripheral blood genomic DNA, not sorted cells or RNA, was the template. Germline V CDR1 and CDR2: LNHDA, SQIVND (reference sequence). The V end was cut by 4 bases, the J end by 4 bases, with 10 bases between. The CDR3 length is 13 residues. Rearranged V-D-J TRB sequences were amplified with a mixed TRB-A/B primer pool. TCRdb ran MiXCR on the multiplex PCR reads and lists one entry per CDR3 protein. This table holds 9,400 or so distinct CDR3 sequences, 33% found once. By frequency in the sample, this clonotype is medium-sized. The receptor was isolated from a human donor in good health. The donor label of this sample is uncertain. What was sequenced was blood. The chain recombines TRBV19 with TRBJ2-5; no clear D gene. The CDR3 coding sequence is TGTGCCAGTAGTACTGGCCGGGTAGAGACCCAGTACTTC. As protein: CASSTGRVETQYF.